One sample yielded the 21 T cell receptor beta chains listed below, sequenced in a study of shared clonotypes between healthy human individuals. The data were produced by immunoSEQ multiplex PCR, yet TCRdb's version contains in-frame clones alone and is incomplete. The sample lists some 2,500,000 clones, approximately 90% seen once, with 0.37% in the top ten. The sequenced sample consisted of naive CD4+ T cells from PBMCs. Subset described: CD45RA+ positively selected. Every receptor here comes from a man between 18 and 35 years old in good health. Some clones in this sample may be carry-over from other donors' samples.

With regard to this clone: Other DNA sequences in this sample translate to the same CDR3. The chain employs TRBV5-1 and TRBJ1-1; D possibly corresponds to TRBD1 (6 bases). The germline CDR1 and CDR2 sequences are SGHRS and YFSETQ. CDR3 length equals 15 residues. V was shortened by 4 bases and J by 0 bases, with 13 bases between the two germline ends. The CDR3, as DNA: TGCGCCAGCAGCCTACAGGGTATAGTGAACACTGAAGCTTTCTTT. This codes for CASSLQGIVNTEAFF.

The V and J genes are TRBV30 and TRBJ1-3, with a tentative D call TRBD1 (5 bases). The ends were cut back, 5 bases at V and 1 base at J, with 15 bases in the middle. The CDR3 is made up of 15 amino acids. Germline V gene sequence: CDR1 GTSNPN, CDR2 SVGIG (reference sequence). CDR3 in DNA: TGTGCCTGGCGACCTCGGGACCCTTCTGGAAACACCATATATTTT. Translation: CAWRPRDPSGNTIYF. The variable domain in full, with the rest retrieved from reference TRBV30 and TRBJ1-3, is SQTIHQWPATLVQPVGSPLSLECTVEGTSNPNLYWYRQAAGRGLQLLFYSVGIGQISSEVPQNLSASRPQDRQFILSSKKLLLSDSGFYLCAWRPRDPSGNTIYFGEGSWLTVV.

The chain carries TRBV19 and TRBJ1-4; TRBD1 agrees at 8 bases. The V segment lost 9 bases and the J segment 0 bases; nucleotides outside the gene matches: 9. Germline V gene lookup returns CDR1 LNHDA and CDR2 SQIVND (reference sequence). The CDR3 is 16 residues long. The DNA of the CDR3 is TGTGCCAGCCGGGACAGGACCCTAGCAACTAATGAAAAACTGTTTTTT. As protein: CASRDRTLATNEKLFF.

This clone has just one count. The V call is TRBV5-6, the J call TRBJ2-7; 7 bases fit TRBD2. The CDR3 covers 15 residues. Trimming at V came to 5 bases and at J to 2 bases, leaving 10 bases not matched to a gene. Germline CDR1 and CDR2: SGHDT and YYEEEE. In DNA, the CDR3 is TGTGCCAGCAGGGGTGCGGCTAGCGGTCCCTACGAGCAGTACTTC. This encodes CASRGAASGPYEQYF.

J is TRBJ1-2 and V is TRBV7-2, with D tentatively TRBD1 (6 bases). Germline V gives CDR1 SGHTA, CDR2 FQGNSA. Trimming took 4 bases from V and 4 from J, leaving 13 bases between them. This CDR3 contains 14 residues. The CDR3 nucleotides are TGTGCCAGCAGCTATCGGGACATCGGCTATGGCTACACCTTC. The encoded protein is CASSYRDIGYGYTF.

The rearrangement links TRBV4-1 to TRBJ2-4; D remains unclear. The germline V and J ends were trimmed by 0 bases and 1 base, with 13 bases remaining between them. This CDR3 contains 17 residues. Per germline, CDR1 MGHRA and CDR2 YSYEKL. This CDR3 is CASSQDRVLIAKNIQYF. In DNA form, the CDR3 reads TGCGCCAGCAGCCAAGATCGGGTGTTAATTGCCAAAAACATTCAGTACTTC.

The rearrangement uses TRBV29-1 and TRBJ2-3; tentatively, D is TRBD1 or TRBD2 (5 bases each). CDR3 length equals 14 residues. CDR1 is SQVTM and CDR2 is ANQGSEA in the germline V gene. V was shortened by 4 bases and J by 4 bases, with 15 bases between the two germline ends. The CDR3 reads CSVGGRLEPDTQYF. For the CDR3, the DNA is TGCAGCGTTGGGGGACGCCTGGAGCCAGATACGCAGTATTTT.

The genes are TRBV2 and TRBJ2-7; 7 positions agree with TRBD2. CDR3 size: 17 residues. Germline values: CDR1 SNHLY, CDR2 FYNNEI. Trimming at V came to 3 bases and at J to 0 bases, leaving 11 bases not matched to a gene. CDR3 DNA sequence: TGTGCCAGCAGTGATACGCTAAGCGGGAAGAGCTCCTACGAGCAGTACTTC. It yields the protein CASSDTLSGKSSYEQYF.

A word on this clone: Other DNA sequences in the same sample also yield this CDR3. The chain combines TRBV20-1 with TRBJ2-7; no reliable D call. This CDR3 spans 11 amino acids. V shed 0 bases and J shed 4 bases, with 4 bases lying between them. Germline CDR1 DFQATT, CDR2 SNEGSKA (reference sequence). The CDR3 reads CSARETYEQYF. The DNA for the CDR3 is TGCAGTGCTAGAGAGACATACGAGCAGTACTTC.

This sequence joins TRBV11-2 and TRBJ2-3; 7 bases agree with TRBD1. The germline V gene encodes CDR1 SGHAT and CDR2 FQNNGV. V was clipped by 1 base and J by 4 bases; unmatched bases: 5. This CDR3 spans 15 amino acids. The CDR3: CASSLGQGRADTQYF. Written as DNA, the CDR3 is TGTGCCAGCAGCTTAGGACAGGGTCGGGCAGATACGCAGTATTTT.

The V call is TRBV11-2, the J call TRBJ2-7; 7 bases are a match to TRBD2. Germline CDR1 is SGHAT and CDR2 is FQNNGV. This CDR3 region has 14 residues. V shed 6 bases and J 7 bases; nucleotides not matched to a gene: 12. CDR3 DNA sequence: TGTGCCAGCAGGCCGACGGGAGGCACGAAAGAGCAGTACTTC. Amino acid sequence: CASRPTGGTKEQYF.

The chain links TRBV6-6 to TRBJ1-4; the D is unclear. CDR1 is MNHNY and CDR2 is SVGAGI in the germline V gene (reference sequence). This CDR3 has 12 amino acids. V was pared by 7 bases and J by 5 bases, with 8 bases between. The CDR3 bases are TGTGCCAGCAACGTACGGAATGAAAAACTGTTTTTT. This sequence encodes CASNVRNEKLFF.

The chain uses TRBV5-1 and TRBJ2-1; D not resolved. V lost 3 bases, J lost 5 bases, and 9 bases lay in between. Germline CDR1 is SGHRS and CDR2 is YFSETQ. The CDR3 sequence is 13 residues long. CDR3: CASSYGTHNEQFF. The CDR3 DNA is TGCGCCAGCAGCTACGGAACACACAATGAGCAGTTCTTC.

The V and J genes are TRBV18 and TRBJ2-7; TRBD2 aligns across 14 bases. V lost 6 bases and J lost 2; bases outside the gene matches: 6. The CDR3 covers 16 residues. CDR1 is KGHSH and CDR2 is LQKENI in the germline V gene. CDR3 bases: TGTGCCAGCTCGCCCCGACTAGCGGGAGGGCCCTACGAGCAGTACTTC. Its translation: CASSPRLAGGPYEQYF.

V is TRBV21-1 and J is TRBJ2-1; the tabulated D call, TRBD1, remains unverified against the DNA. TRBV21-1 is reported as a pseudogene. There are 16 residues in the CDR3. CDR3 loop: CASSNLPGQLYNEQFF. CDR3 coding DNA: TGTGCCAGCAGCAACCTGCCGGGACAGCTCTACAATGAGCAGTTCTTC.

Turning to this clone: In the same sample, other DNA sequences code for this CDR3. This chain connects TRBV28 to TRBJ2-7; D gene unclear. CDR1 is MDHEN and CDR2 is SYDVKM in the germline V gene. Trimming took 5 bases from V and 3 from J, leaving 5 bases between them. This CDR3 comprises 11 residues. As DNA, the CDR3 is TGTGCCAGCAGTCTAAACTACGAGCAGTACTTC. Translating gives CASSLNYEQYF.

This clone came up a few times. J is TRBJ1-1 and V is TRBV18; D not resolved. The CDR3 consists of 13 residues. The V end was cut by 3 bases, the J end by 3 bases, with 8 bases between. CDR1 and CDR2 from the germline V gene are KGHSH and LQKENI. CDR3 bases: TGTGCCAGCTCACCGGTGAAATACACTGAAGCTTTCTTT. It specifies CASSPVKYTEAFF.

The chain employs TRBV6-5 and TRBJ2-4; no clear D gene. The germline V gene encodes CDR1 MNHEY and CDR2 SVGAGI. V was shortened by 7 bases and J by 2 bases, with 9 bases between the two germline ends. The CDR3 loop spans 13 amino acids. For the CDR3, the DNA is TGTGCCAGCACGGAACGATCCAAAAACATTCAGTACTTC. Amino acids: CASTERSKNIQYF.

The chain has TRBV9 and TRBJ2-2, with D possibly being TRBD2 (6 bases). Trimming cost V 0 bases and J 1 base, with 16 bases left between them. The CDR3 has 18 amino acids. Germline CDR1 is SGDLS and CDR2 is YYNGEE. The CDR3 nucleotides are TGTGCCAGCAGCGTAGAGGTGGAAGGGACTTTGAACACCGGGGAGCTGTTTTTT. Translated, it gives CASSVEVEGTLNTGELFF.

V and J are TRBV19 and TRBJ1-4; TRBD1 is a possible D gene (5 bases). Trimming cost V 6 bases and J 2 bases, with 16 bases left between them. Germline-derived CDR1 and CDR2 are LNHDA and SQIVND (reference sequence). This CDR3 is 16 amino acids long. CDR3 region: CASRALGGGTNEKLFF. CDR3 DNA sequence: TGTGCCAGTAGAGCGCTTGGGGGGGGTACTAATGAAAAACTGTTTTTT.

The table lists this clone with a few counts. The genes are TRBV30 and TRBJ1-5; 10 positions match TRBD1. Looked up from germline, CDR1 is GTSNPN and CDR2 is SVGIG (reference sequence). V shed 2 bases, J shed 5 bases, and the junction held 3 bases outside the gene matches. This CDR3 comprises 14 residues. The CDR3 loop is CAWSTGQGYQPQHF. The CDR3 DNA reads TGTGCCTGGAGTACGGGACAGGGGTATCAGCCCCAGCATTTT.